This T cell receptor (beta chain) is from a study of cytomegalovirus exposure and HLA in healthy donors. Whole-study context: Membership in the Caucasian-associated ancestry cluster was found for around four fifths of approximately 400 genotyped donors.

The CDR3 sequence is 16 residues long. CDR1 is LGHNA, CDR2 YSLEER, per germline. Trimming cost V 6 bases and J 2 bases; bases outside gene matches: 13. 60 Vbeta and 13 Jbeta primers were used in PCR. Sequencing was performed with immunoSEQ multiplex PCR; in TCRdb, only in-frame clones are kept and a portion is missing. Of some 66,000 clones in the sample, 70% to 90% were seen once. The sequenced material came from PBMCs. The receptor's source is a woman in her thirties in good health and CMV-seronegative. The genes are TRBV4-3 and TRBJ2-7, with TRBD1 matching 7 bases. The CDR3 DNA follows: TGCGCCAGCAGTCCCGATTCAGGGGGTACGACCTACGAGCAGTACTTC. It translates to CASSPDSGGTTYEQYF.